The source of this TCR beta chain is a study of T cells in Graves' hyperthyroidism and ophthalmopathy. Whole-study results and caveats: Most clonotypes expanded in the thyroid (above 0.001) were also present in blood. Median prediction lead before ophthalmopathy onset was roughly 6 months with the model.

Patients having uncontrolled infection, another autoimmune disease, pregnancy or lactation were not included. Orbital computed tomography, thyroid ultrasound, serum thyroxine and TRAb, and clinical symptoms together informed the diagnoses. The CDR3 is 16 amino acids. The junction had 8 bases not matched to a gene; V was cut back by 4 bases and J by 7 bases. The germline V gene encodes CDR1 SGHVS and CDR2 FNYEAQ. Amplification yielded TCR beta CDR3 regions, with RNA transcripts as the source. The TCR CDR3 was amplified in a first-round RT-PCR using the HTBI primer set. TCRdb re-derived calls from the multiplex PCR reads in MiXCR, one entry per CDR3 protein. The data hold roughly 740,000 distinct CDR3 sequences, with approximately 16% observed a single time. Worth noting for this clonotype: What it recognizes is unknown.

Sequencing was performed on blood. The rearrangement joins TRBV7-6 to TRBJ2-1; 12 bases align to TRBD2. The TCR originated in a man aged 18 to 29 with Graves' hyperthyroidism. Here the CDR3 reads CASSSPTSGSGNEQFF. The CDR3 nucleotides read TGTGCCAGCAGCTCCCCGACTAGCGGGAGTGGGAATGAGCAGTTCTTC.